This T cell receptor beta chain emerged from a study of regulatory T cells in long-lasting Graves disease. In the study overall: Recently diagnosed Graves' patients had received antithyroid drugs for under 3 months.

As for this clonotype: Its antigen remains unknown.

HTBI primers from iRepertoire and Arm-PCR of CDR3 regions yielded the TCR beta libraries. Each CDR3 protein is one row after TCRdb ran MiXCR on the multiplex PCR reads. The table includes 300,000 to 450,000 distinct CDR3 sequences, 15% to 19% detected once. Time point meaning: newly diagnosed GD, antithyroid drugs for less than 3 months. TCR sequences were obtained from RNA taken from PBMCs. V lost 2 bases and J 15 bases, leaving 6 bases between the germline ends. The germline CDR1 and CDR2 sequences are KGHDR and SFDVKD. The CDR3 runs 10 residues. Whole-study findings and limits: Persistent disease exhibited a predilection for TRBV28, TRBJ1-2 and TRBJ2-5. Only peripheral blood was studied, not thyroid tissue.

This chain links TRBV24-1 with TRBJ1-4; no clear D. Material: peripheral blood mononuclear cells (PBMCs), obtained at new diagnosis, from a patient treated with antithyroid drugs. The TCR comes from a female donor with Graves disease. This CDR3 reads CATSDSKVFF. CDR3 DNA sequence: TGTGCCACCAGTGATTCAAAGGTGTTTTTT.